This TCR beta chain was recovered during a study of shared clonotypes between healthy human individuals. Study observations and caveats: The researchers took only blood, and tissue repertoires probably look different. There were few donors, and this limited the genetic and exposure-history diversity represented.

Clones were read by immunoSEQ multiplex PCR, and TCRdb kept only the in-frame ones, dropping some. The sample lists about 1 million clones; around four fifths were seen once. CD4+ cells yielded CD45RA+ naive and CD45RA-negative memory subsets. With regard to this clone: Its antigen is unknown.

Source material: memory CD4+ T cells sorted from blood. Subset given: CD45RA-negative fraction. The source of this sequence is a man between 18 and 35 years old in good health.

The CDR3 protein is CASSLDPGPNTEAFF. In DNA form, the CDR3 reads TGTGCCAGCAGCTTGGATCCCGGGCCGAACACTGAAGCTTTCTTT. V is TRBV5-6 and J is TRBJ1-1, with no clear D. V was shortened by 0 bases and J by 1 base, with 10 bases between the two germline ends. CDR3 length: 15 amino acids. Germline CDR1 and CDR2: SGHDT and YYEEEE.